Presented here are 26 T cell receptor beta chains from one specimen sequenced in a study of blood T cell repertoires in COVID-19. Some clones are missing from TCRdb's copy, which holds only in-frame ones; the method was immunoSEQ multiplex PCR. This table holds hundreds of thousands of clones, roughly 88% found once. Material for sequencing was peripheral blood. The receptors here all came from a woman aged 30 to 39 with active or convalescent COVID-19.

This chain connects TRBV5-5 to TRBJ1-3; D gene uncertain. Trimming removed 4 bases from V and 0 bases from J, with 11 bases in between. Germline V lookup: CDR1 SGHKS, CDR2 YYEKEE (reference sequence). The CDR3 length is 15 residues. CDR3 loop: CASSLTGYSGNTIYF. In DNA, the CDR3 is TGTGCCAGCAGCCTAACCGGGTACTCTGGAAACACCATATATTTT.

The gene calls are TRBV29-1 and TRBJ1-2; 7 bases are shared with TRBD1. The CDR3 length is 12 residues. V lost 2 bases and J lost 7; bases outside the gene matches: 4. Germline V lookup: CDR1 SQVTM, CDR2 ANQGSEA. CDR3 residues: CSVEWDSPGYTF. Written as DNA, the CDR3 is TGCAGCGTTGAATGGGACAGCCCTGGCTACACCTTC.

The genes are TRBV2 and TRBJ1-5, with D perhaps matching TRBD1 (5 bases). The ends were cut back, 2 bases at V and 2 bases at J, with 13 bases in the middle. The CDR3 spans 16 residues. From germline, CDR1 is SNHLY and CDR2 FYNNEI. This CDR3 reads CASSEREGAGNQPQHF. CDR3 bases: TGTGCCAGCAGTGAAAGAGAAGGGGCTGGCAATCAGCCCCAGCATTTT.

The chain couples TRBV6-6 to TRBJ2-1; possible D gene TRBD1, 5 bases. Germline CDR1 reads MNHNY; CDR2 reads SVGAGI (reference sequence). The CDR3 length is 15 residues. V lost 5 bases and J 2 bases, leaving 13 bases between the germline ends. The CDR3 bases are TGTGCCAGCAGTGACCTGGGGCCGCCCTACAATGAGCAGTTCTTC. Translated, it gives CASSDLGPPYNEQFF.

The rearrangement links TRBV12-3 or TRBV12-4 to TRBJ1-5, with D tentatively TRBD1 (6 bases). This CDR3 contains 11 residues. The germline V and J ends were trimmed by 6 bases and 9 bases, with 9 bases remaining between them. This CDR3 reads CASSRGAPQHF. The CDR3 DNA follows: TGTGCCAGCAGCCGGGGGGCGCCCCAGCATTTT.

This clone was recorded only once. This chain links TRBV7-9 with TRBJ1-2; 8 bases map to TRBD1. CDR1 is SEHNR and CDR2 is FQNEAQ in the germline V gene (reference sequence). V trimming: 5 bases; J trimming: 6 bases; junction bases outside the gene matches: 11. There are 15 residues in the CDR3. CDR3 DNA sequence: TGTGCCAGCAGCAGGACAGGGTCATTTCCCAATGGCTACACCTTC. Residues: CASSRTGSFPNGYTF.

This rearrangement joins TRBV10-1 to TRBJ1-1; D call uncertain. Trimming stripped 5 bases from V and 1 base from J, with 14 bases between. Germline CDR1 WNHNN, CDR2 SYGVQD (reference sequence). The CDR3 has 15 amino acids. CDR3 bases: TGCGCCAGCAGTCGTGTTGTACAGCCGAACACTGAAGCTTTCTTT. Its translation is CASSRVVQPNTEAFF.

This clone was counted a single time. The chain recombines TRBV27 with TRBJ1-4; D might be TRBD1 (5 bases). CDR3 length equals 14 residues. Germline V gene data show CDR1 as MNHEY and CDR2 as SMNVEV (reference sequence). V lost 6 bases and J lost 7, with 15 bases in between. The CDR3 region is CASSPLGGSEKLFF. The CDR3 nucleotides are TGTGCCAGCAGCCCTCTGGGGGGTAGTGAAAAACTGTTTTTT.

The chain joins TRBV30 to TRBJ2-1, with TRBD1 identical over 8 bases. The CDR3 loop spans 13 amino acids. The germline V gene encodes CDR1 GTSNPN and CDR2 SVGIG (reference sequence). Losses at the gene ends were 3 bases for V and 6 bases for J; bases not matched to a gene: 4. The CDR3 DNA sequence: TGTGCCTGGAGGGATACAGGGGGCAATGAGCAGTTCTTC. It specifies CAWRDTGGNEQFF.

The chain joins TRBV20-1 to TRBJ2-5; 10 nucleotides align to TRBD2. With V trimmed by 5 bases and J by 8 bases, 2 bases remained unmatched. The CDR3 has 11 residues. Germline V gene lookup returns CDR1 DFQATT and CDR2 SNEGSKA (reference sequence). CDR3 amino acids: CSALAGATQYF. The CDR3 nucleotides are TGCAGTGCTCTAGCGGGGGCCACCCAGTACTTC.

The CDR3 sequence: CASSPPLPTESTDTQYF. CDR3 sequence (DNA): TGTGCCAGCTCACCACCCCTCCCGACTGAAAGCACAGATACGCAGTATTTT. The chain uses TRBV18 and TRBJ2-3; D is uncertain. The CDR3 spans 17 residues. The V end was cut by 0 bases, the J end by 0 bases, with 13 bases between. The germline gives CDR1 KGHSH, CDR2 LQKENI.

The J gene is TRBJ2-7, the V gene TRBV18; perhaps TRBD1 as D (6 bases). Trimming took 6 bases from V and 7 from J, leaving 19 bases between them. CDR3 length: 14 residues. Germline V gene lookup returns CDR1 KGHSH and CDR2 LQKENI. Here the CDR3 reads CASSRDRLAGEQYF. CDR3 DNA sequence: TGTGCCAGCTCCCGAGACAGGCTAGCTGGGGAGCAGTACTTC.

This clone has a handful of counts. One junction end disagrees with the germline gene, perhaps due to a read error. CDR3 in amino acids: CASRYLAGQETQYF. CDR3 coding DNA: TGTGCCAGCAGATACTTAGCGGGGCAAGAGACCCAGTACTTC. The chain couples TRBV6-5 to TRBJ2-5; 8 bases are a match to TRBD2. This CDR3 is 14 amino acids long. Germline values: CDR1 MNHEY, CDR2 SVGAGI.

The chain joins TRBV4-1 to TRBJ1-5; TRBD1 matches 8 bases. Germline CDR1 and CDR2: MGHRA and YSYEKL. The CDR3 is made up of 15 amino acids. V gave up 1 base and J gave up 6 bases; unmatched junction bases: 5. CDR3 loop: CASSQVLTGVQPQHF. The CDR3 nucleotides read TGCGCCAGCAGCCAAGTTTTGACAGGGGTTCAGCCCCAGCATTTT.

The V and J genes are TRBV6-5 and TRBJ2-3; 9 bases agree with TRBD2. Per germline, CDR1 MNHEY and CDR2 SVGAGI. This CDR3 has 15 residues. V shed 6 bases and J 3 bases; nucleotides not matched to a gene: 7. The chain's CDR3 is CASRPKGLATDTQYF. CDR3 sequence (DNA): TGTGCCAGCAGGCCAAAGGGACTAGCAACAGATACGCAGTATTTT.

This sequence joins TRBV6-5 and TRBJ2-7, with 7 bases aligning to TRBD1. This CDR3 contains 14 residues. CDR1 and CDR2 (germline): MNHEY, SVGAGI. V was pared by 4 bases and J by 5 bases, with 8 bases of the junction left unmatched. CDR3 loop: CASSSHRGEDEQYF. The CDR3 nucleotides are TGTGCCAGCAGTTCCCACAGGGGAGAAGACGAGCAGTACTTC.

This sequence joins TRBV27 and TRBJ2-7; TRBD2 matches 13 bases. The J segment lost 0 bases and the V segment lost 0 bases, leaving 5 bases of the junction unmatched. The CDR3 spans 18 residues. CDR1 and CDR2 from the germline V gene are MNHEY and SMNVEV (reference sequence). The CDR3 coding sequence is TGTGCCAGCAGTTTATCCGGGACTAGCGGGGATTACTCCTACGAGCAGTACTTC. It yields the protein CASSLSGTSGDYSYEQYF.

J is TRBJ2-1 and V is TRBV9; D gene unclear. The CDR3 length is 15 residues. Germline-derived CDR1 and CDR2 are SGDLS and YYNGEE. Trimming removed 4 bases from V and 0 bases from J, with 11 bases in between. CDR3 bases: TGTGCCAGCAGCCCGTTTCCGAGCTCCTACAATGAGCAGTTCTTC. It specifies CASSPFPSSYNEQFF.

The chain couples TRBV5-1 to TRBJ2-5; maybe TRBD2 (6 bases). Germline-derived CDR1 and CDR2 are SGHRS and YFSETQ. The V end lost 0 bases, the J end lost 1 base, and 13 bases lay between the germline ends. The CDR3 spans 16 residues. The CDR3 DNA reads TGCGCCAGCAGCTTGGGACTGGCGGAGGGCCAAGAGACCCAGTACTTC. Translation: CASSLGLAEGQETQYF.

The chain is built from TRBV5-1 and TRBJ2-3; tentatively, D is TRBD2 (6 bases). The CDR3 sequence is 14 residues long. Trimming took 6 bases from V and 3 from J, leaving 14 bases between them. CDR1 and CDR2 (germline): SGHRS, YFSETQ. CDR3 residues: CASKERAGTDTQYF. As DNA, the CDR3 is TGCGCCAGCAAAGAGCGGGCCGGAACAGATACGCAGTATTTT.

The chain has TRBV6-5 and TRBJ1-3; 8 bases align to TRBD1. This CDR3 is 15 amino acids long. Germline V gene data show CDR1 as MNHEY and CDR2 as SVGAGI. The junction had 4 bases not matched to a gene; V was cut back by 5 bases and J by 1 base. The CDR3 loop is CASSPRDRSGNTIYF. The CDR3 DNA is TGTGCCAGCAGTCCTCGGGACAGGTCTGGAAACACCATATATTTT.

The rearrangement joins TRBV30 to TRBJ2-2; D unclear. Germline loops: CDR1 GTSNPN, CDR2 SVGIG (reference sequence). Trimming pared 6 bases from V and 5 bases from J, leaving 16 bases between. The length of the CDR3 is 14 residues. CDR3 sequence: CACSKRQATGELFF. DNA of the CDR3: TGTGCCTGCTCTAAACGCCAGGCAACCGGGGAGCTGTTTTTT. Full variable domain (rest looked up from reference TRBV30 and TRBJ2-2): SQTIHQWPATLVQPVGSPLSLECTVEGTSNPNLYWYRQAAGRGLQLLFYSVGIGQISSEVPQNLSASRPQDRQFILSSKKLLLSDSGFYLCACSKRQATGELFFGEGSRLTVL.

The chain recombines TRBV4-1 with TRBJ1-5; 10 nucleotides align to TRBD1. V lost 1 base to trimming and J lost 2 bases; unmatched junction nucleotides: 11. CDR3 length: 19 residues. In germline, CDR1 is MGHRA, CDR2 YSYEKL. The CDR3 here is CASSQAGTGAFRGNQPQHF. Written as DNA, the CDR3 is TGCGCCAGCAGCCAAGCCGGGACAGGGGCATTTCGTGGCAATCAGCCCCAGCATTTT.

V usage is TRBV10-1 and J usage is TRBJ2-5; 9 bases fit TRBD2. This CDR3 region has 15 residues. Germline loops: CDR1 WNHNN, CDR2 SYGVQD (reference sequence). V shed 3 bases and J 4 bases; nucleotides not matched to a gene: 6. DNA for the CDR3: TGCGCCAGCAGTGAAGGGCGGGGGGGTCGAGAGACCCAGTACTTC. It yields the protein CASSEGRGGRETQYF.

V usage is TRBV27 and J usage is TRBJ1-1; 8 positions match TRBD1. This CDR3 comprises 16 residues. J gave up 2 bases and V 8 bases, and 13 bases lay outside the gene matches. Germline V CDR1 and CDR2: MNHEY, SMNVEV (reference sequence). Here the CDR3 reads CASGGARGRGNTEAFF. The DNA of the CDR3 is TGTGCCAGCGGGGGGGCCAGGGGGCGAGGAAACACTGAAGCTTTCTTT.

This clone came up once. The rearrangement uses TRBV5-1 and TRBJ1-1; possible D gene TRBD1, 6 bases. Trimming took 0 bases from V and 8 from J, leaving 14 bases between them. The CDR3 runs to 14 residues. Germline V gives CDR1 SGHRS, CDR2 YFSETQ. The CDR3 reads CASSLVGGTTEAFF. In DNA, the CDR3 is TGCGCCAGCAGCTTGGTAGGGGGTACGACGGAAGCTTTCTTT.